What follows are 23 T cell receptor beta chains derived from one specimen sequenced in a study of T cell repertoires in cytomegalovirus infection. No antigen has been assigned to these receptors. MiXCR, run by TCRdb on the reads, gives a single entry per CDR3 protein. The sample lists hundreds of thousands of distinct CDR3 sequences, around 31% occurring once. Material: cultured PBMCs, obtained from culture after CMV antigen stimulation. Receptors were obtained from a human donor in good health (CMV status not recorded). Some clones in this sample may be carry-over from other donors' samples.

This sequence joins TRBV6-2 or TRBV6-3 and TRBJ2-1; 11 nucleotides match TRBD1. Unmatched junction bases numbered 17, after V lost 7 bases and J lost 3 bases. Germline V lookup: CDR1 MNHEY, CDR2 SVGEGT. The CDR3 runs 19 residues. The CDR3 bases are TGTGCCAGCAAACCGGGACAGGGGGTTCGACTAGCACTCTACAATGAGCAGTTCTTC. It translates to CASKPGQGVRLALYNEQFF.

The chain joins TRBV19 to TRBJ2-5; TRBD2 matches at 11 bases. The CDR3 is 18 amino acids. V shed 2 bases and J 4 bases; nucleotides not matched to a gene: 12. CDR1 and CDR2 (germline): LNHDA, SQIVND (reference sequence). CDR3 residues: CASSIILAGDGYGETQYF. The CDR3 DNA reads TGTGCCAGTAGTATAATACTAGCGGGAGACGGTTACGGAGAGACCCAGTACTTC.

This clonotype was counted between two and nine times. The chain recombines TRBV12-3 or TRBV12-4 with TRBJ1-6, with D maybe TRBD1 (5 bases). The CDR3 consists of 13 residues. V lost 8 bases to trimming and J lost 3 bases, with 8 bases between them. In DNA form, the CDR3 reads TGTGCCAGCCGACAGCGCTATAATTCACCCCTCCACTTT. Its translation: CASRQRYNSPLHF.

Here the CDR3 reads CASSLGGGRYYEQYF. CDR3 coding DNA: TGTGCCAGCAGCTTAGGGGGGGGACGATACTACGAGCAGTACTTC. This sequence joins TRBV7-6 and TRBJ2-7; 7 bases are shared with TRBD2. CDR1 and CDR2 from the germline V gene are SGHVS and FNYEAQ. The CDR3 spans 15 residues. With V trimmed by 1 base and J by 3 bases, 6 bases remained unmatched.

The chain has TRBV9 and TRBJ2-1; 7 bases map to TRBD2. The CDR3 extends over 16 amino acids. V lost 2 bases, J lost 7 bases, and 12 bases stayed unmatched. CDR1 and CDR2 from the germline V gene are SGDLS and YYNGEE. The CDR3 reads CASSVTGTVGGNEQFF. CDR3 nucleotide sequence: TGTGCCAGCAGCGTCACGGGAACGGTCGGGGGGAATGAGCAGTTCTTC.

This clonotype was seen only a few times. This chain uses TRBV5-1 with TRBJ2-7; D perhaps matches TRBD2 (6 bases). Germline values: CDR1 SGHRS, CDR2 YFSETQ. V lost 2 bases to trimming and J lost 4 bases, with 13 bases between them. This CDR3 comprises 14 residues. For the CDR3, the DNA is TGCGCCAGCAGCTTCTCCAGGGACTTGTACGAGCAGTACTTC. It translates to CASSFSRDLYEQYF.

This clonotype was observed many times. The chain combines TRBV7-2 with TRBJ2-5, with D tentatively TRBD2 (6 bases). Trimming removed 5 bases from V and 1 base from J, with 11 bases in between. Germline CDR1 is SGHTA and CDR2 is FQGNSA. The CDR3 loop spans 14 amino acids. Here the CDR3 DNA reads TGTGCCAGCAGCCTCTCGGGGGTCCAAGAGACCCAGTACTTC. Protein: CASSLSGVQETQYF.

The genes are TRBV7-2 and TRBJ2-7, with TRBD1 identical over 9 bases. The V and J ends lost 5 bases and 6 bases, in that order; junction bases with no gene match: 8. Germline lookup yields CDR1 SGHTA and CDR2 FQGNSA. This CDR3 has 14 amino acids. The CDR3 reads CASSPSGTGFEQYF. As DNA, the CDR3 is TGTGCCAGCAGCCCCTCCGGGACAGGGTTCGAGCAGTACTTC. Supplemented by reference TRBV7-2 and TRBJ2-7, the full variable domain reads GAGVSQSPSNKVTEKGKDVELRCDPISGHTALYWYRQSLGQGLEFLIYFQGNSAPDKSGLPSDRFSAERTGGSVSTLTIQRTQQEDSAVYLCASSPSGTGFEQYFGPGTRLTVT.

The chain uses TRBV15 and TRBJ1-1; D is uncertain. The CDR3 totals 12 residues. Germline assignment: CDR1 LNHNV and CDR2 YYDKDF (reference sequence). The V and J ends lost 10 bases and 6 bases respectively, with 15 bases between them. The CDR3 region is CAISRGISEAFF. The CDR3 nucleotides are TGTGCCATCTCCCGAGGAATCTCTGAAGCTTTCTTT.

V and J are TRBV29-1 and TRBJ2-1; possible D gene TRBD1, 6 bases. The CDR3 loop spans 11 amino acids. Germline V gene sequence: CDR1 SQVTM, CDR2 ANQGSEA. The V gene lost 4 bases and the J gene lost 6 bases, with 7 bases spanning the gap. The CDR3 protein is CSVGQANEQFF. The CDR3 DNA is TGCAGCGTTGGACAGGCCAATGAGCAGTTCTTC.

The chain has TRBV20-1 and TRBJ2-7; D call uncertain. This CDR3 comprises 13 residues. Trimming pared 1 base from V and 7 bases from J, leaving 14 bases between. CDR1 DFQATT and CDR2 SNEGSKA come from the germline V gene (reference sequence). The CDR3 region is CSARGPRMWEQYF. CDR3 sequence (DNA): TGCAGTGCTAGAGGTCCTAGGATGTGGGAGCAGTACTTC.

This chain connects TRBV6-8 to TRBJ2-7; maybe TRBD2 (5 bases). The CDR3 length is 13 residues. Germline V gives CDR1 MNHGY, CDR2 SAAAGT. Between the trimmed V and J ends, which lost 4 bases and 5 bases, there was a span of 12 bases. The CDR3 bases are TGTGCCAGCAGTTTCGGGCAGAGGGACGAGCAGTACTTC. Its translation: CASSFGQRDEQYF.

This chain uses TRBV11-2 with TRBJ2-1; unclear D gene. V was pared by 1 base and J by 6 bases, with 25 bases between. This CDR3 contains 19 residues. Germline V CDR1 and CDR2: SGHAT, FQNNGV. CDR3 nucleotides: TGTGCCAGCAGCTTAGGGCGGCACTCCTATGATCCCGACCGCAATGAGCAGTTCTTC. This encodes CASSLGRHSYDPDRNEQFF.

The gene calls are TRBV20-1 and TRBJ2-7, with D perhaps given as TRBD1 or TRBD2 (6 bases each). The germline V and J ends were trimmed by 5 bases and 2 bases, with 22 bases remaining between them. Per germline, CDR1 DFQATT and CDR2 SNEGSKA (reference sequence). CDR3 length: 16 residues. The CDR3: CSAGGPLVPGPYEQYF. In DNA, the CDR3 is TGCAGTGCTGGGGGGCCACTCGTCCCCGGTCCCTACGAGCAGTACTTC.

This clonotype was seen once. V is TRBV14 and J is TRBJ1-6, with TRBD1 as a possible D gene (5 bases). CDR1 and CDR2 (germline): SGHDN, FVKESK. The CDR3 sequence is 16 residues long. The germline V and J ends were trimmed by 0 bases and 4 bases, with 10 bases remaining between them. CDR3: CASSQEAGKYNSPLHF. DNA of the CDR3: TGTGCCAGCAGCCAAGAAGCAGGGAAATATAATTCACCCCTCCACTTT.

The chain joins TRBV20-1 to TRBJ2-5, with 10 bases fitting TRBD2. After removal of 7 bases from V and 5 bases from J, the junction contained 7 bases not matched to a gene. CDR3 size: 13 residues. Germline-derived CDR1 and CDR2 are DFQATT and SNEGSKA (reference sequence). The CDR3 region is CSVQRGGGETQYF. CDR3 coding DNA: TGCAGTGTACAGCGGGGGGGCGGGGAGACCCAGTACTTC.

This clonotype was seen a few times. The chain has TRBV6-5 and TRBJ2-5, with a possible D match to TRBD1 (6 bases). This CDR3 comprises 15 residues. V was pared by 0 bases and J by 3 bases, with 11 bases between. CDR1 is MNHEY, CDR2 SVGAGI, per germline. CDR3 sequence: CASSYSTTGKETQYF. CDR3 bases: TGTGCCAGCAGTTACTCTACTACAGGGAAAGAGACCCAGTACTTC.

This clonotype showed up just a few times. The chain carries TRBV6-5 and TRBJ1-3, with D uncertain. CDR3 length: 10 amino acids. Germline V gene data show CDR1 as MNHEY and CDR2 as SVGAGI. V lost 9 bases, J lost 4 bases, and 4 bases lay in between. CDR3 nucleotide sequence: TGTGCCAGTTTCGGAAACACCATATATTTT. Amino acids: CASFGNTIYF.

The rearrangement uses TRBV9 and TRBJ2-7; D may be TRBD2 (6 bases). The length of the CDR3 is 15 residues. CDR1 and CDR2 from the germline V gene are SGDLS and YYNGEE. V was pared by 4 bases and J by 2 bases, with 16 bases between. The CDR3 protein is CASSPSPGLAYEQYF. DNA for the CDR3: TGTGCCAGCAGCCCATCCCCGGGACTGGCCTACGAGCAGTACTTC.

CDR3 loop: CASSPRRGQQGNYGYTF. DNA of the CDR3: TGTGCCAGCAGCCCCCGCCGGGGACAGCAAGGAAACTATGGCTACACCTTC. The chain combines TRBV14 with TRBJ1-2; 7 bases are shared with TRBD1. Germline CDR1 SGHDN, CDR2 FVKESK. This CDR3 is 17 amino acids long. With 4 bases clipped from V and 2 bases from J, the junction kept 13 bases outside the gene matches.

The chain couples TRBV6-2 or TRBV6-3 to TRBJ1-1; no clear D. The length of the CDR3 is 11 residues. CDR1 is MNHEY and CDR2 is SVGEGT in the germline V gene. V shed 4 bases and J shed 5 bases, with 5 bases lying between them. The CDR3 nucleotides read TGTGCCAGCAGTTCGCCGACTGAAGCTTTCTTT. Protein: CASSSPTEAFF.

This clonotype has a handful of counts. In nucleotides, the CDR3 is TGTGCCAGCGCCAGGGGTAGCTCCTACGAGCAGTACTTC. Encoded protein: CASARGSSYEQYF. This rearrangement joins TRBV6-2 or TRBV6-3 to TRBJ2-7, with D tentatively TRBD1 (6 bases). Trimming took off 8 bases at V and 0 bases at J, with 11 bases between the two ends. The CDR3 loop spans 13 amino acids. From germline, CDR1 is MNHEY and CDR2 SVGEGT.

The rearrangement links TRBV5-1 to TRBJ2-3; D is undetermined. V lost 3 bases and J lost 1, with 9 bases in between. In germline, CDR1 is SGHRS, CDR2 YFSETQ. This CDR3 is built from 14 residues. The chain's CDR3 is CASSSAVRTDTQYF. In DNA, the CDR3 is TGCGCCAGCAGCTCAGCCGTCCGCACAGATACGCAGTATTTT.